This paragraph reports one T cell receptor (beta chain). Its antigen remains unidentified. A junction boundary mismatches the germline segment, possibly from a read error. The sample comes from a study of identical twins. General observations from the study: Twins shared out-of-frame alpha sequences with excess low generation probability. The conclusions drew on cross-sectional statistical analysis instead of tracking the same donors. Weaker excess twin sharing was seen among beta out-of-frame sequences.

Looked up from germline, CDR1 is SGHDT and CDR2 is YYEEEE. The CDR3 covers 13 residues. The cDNA had a unique molecular identifier and a template-switch universal primer site. One entry per CDR3 protein results from TCRdb running MiXCR on the 5' RACE reads. The sample has 1.5 million to 2 million distinct CDR3 sequences, around a third seen once; the top ten hold approximately 0.25%. This rearrangement joins TRBV5-6 to TRBJ2-3; D gene unclear. The receptor was derived from a newborn girl in good health. The sample comprised cord blood. This CDR3 reads CASNLASTDTQYF. Here the CDR3 DNA reads TGTGCCAGCAACTTGGCCAGCACAGATACGCAGTATTTT.